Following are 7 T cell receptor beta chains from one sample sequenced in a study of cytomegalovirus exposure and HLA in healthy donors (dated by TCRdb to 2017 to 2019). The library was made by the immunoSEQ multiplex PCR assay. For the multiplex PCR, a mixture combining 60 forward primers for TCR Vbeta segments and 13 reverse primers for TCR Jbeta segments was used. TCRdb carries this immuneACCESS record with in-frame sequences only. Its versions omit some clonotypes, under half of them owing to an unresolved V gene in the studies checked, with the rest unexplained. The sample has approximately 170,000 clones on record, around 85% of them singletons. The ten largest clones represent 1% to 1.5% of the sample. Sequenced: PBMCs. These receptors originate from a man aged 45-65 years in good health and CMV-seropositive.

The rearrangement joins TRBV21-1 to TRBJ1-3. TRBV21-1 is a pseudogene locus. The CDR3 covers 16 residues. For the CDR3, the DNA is TGTGCCAGCAGCACCCGTGGGGAGGGGCAAAGAAACACCATATATTTT. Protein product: CASSTRGEGQRNTIYF.

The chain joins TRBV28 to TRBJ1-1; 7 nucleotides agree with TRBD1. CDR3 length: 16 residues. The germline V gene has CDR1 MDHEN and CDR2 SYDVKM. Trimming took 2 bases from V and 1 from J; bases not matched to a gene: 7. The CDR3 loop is CASSLSQGVSNTEAFF. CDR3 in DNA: TGTGCCAGCAGTTTAAGTCAGGGGGTATCGAACACTGAAGCTTTCTTT.

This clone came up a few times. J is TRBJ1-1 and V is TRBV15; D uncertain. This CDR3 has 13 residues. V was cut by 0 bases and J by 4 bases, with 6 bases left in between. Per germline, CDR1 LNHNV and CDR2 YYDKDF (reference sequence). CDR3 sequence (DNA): TGTGCCACCAGCAGAGATCGGGGCACTGAAGCTTTCTTT. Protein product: CATSRDRGTEAFF.

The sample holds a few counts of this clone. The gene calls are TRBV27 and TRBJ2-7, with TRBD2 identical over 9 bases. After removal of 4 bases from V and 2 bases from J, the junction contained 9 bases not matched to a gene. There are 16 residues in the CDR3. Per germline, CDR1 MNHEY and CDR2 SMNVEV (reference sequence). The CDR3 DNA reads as TGTGCCAGCAGTTCCTACCGGACTAGCGCACCCTACGAGCAGTACTTC. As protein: CASSSYRTSAPYEQYF.

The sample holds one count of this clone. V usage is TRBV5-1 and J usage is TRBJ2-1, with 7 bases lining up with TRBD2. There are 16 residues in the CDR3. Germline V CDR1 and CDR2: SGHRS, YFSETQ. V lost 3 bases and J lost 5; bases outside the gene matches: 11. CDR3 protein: CASSSGRLAQDNEQFF. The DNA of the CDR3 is TGCGCCAGCAGCTCGGGTCGACTAGCCCAGGACAATGAGCAGTTCTTC.

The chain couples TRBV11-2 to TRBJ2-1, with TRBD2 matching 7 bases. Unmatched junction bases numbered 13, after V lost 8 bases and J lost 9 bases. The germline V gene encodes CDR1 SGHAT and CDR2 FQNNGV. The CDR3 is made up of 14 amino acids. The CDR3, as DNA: TGTGCCAGCGGAAGCGGGACCCACACAGGTGAGCAGTTCTTC. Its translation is CASGSGTHTGEQFF.

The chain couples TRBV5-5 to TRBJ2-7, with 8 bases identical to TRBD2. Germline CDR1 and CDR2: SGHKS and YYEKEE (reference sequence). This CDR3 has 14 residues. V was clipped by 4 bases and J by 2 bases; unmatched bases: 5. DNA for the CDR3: TGTGCCAGCAGCCTAAGACTAGCGACCTACGAGCAGTACTTC. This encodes CASSLRLATYEQYF. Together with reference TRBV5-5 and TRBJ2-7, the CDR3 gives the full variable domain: DAGVTQSPTHLIKTRGQQVTLRCSPISGHKSVSWYQQVLGQGPQFIFQYYEKEERGRGNFPDRFSARQFPNYSSELNVNALLLGDSALYLCASSLRLATYEQYFGPGTRLTVT.